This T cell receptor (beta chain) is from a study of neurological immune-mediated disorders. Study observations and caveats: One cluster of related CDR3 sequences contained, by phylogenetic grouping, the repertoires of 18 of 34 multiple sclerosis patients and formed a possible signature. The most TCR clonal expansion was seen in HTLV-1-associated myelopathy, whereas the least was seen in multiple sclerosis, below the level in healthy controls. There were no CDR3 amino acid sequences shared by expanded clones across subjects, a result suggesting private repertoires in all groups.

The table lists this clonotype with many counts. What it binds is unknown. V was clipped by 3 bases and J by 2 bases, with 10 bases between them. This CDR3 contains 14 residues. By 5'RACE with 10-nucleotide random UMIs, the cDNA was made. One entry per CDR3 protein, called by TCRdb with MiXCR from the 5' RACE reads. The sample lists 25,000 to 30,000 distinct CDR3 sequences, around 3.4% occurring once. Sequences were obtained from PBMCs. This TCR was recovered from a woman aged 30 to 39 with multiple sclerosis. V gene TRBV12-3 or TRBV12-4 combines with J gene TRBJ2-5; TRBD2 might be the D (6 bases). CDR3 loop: CASSFNAGQETQYF. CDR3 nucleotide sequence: TGTGCCAGCAGTTTCAACGCGGGGCAAGAGACCCAGTACTTC.